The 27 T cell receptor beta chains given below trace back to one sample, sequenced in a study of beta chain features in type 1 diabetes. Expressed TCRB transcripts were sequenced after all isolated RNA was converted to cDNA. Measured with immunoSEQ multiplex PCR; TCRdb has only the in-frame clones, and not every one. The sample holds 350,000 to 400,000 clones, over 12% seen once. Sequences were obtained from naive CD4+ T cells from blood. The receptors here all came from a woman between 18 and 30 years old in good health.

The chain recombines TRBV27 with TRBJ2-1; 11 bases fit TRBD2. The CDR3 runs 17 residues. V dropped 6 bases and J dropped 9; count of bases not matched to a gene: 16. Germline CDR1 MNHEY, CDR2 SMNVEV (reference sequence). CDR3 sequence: CASSLLRGTSGGGEQFF. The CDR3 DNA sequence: TGTGCCAGCAGCTTGCTCAGGGGGACTAGCGGAGGGGGTGAGCAGTTCTTC.

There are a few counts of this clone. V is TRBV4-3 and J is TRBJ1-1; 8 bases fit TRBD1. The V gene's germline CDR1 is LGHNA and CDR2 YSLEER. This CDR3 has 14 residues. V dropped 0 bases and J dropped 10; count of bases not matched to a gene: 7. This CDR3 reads CASSQDPGGEGAFF. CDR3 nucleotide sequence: TGCGCCAGCAGCCAAGATCCAGGGGGCGAAGGAGCTTTCTTT.

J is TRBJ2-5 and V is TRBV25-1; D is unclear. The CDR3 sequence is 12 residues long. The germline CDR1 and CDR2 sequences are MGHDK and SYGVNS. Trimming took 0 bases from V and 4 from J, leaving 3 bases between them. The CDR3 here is CASSEYLETQYF. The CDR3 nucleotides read TGTGCCAGCAGTGAATATCTAGAGACCCAGTACTTC.

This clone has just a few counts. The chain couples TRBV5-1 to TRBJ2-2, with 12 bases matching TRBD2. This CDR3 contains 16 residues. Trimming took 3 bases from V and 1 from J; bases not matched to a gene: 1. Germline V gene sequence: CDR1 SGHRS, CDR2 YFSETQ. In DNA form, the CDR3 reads TGCGCCAGCAGCTCGGGACTAGCGGGGAACACCGGGGAGCTGTTTTTT. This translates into CASSSGLAGNTGELFF.

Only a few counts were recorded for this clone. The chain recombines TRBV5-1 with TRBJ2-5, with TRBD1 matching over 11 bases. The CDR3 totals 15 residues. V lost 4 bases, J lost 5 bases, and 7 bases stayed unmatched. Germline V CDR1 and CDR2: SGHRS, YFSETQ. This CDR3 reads CASSRRTGGDETQYF. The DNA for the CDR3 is TGCGCCAGCAGCAGGAGGACAGGGGGCGATGAGACCCAGTACTTC.

The CDR3 loop reads CASSLGTSGSYEQFF. The DNA for the CDR3 is TGTGCCAGCAGTCTCGGGACTAGCGGGAGCTATGAGCAGTTCTTC. The V call is TRBV28, the J call TRBJ2-1, with 14 positions matching TRBD2. The CDR3 has 15 residues. Germline V CDR1 and CDR2: MDHEN, SYDVKM. Trimming removed 5 bases from V and 8 bases from J; junction bases left unmatched: 5.

CDR3 nucleotide sequence: TGTGCCAGCAGCCCCGGTGGGCAGGGGAACTATGGCTACACCTTC. Translating it yields CASSPGGQGNYGYTF. V usage is TRBV11-3 and J usage is TRBJ1-2; D perhaps matches TRBD1 (6 bases). The CDR3 is 15 residues long. Germline values: CDR1 SGHNT, CDR2 YENEEA. Trimming took 5 bases from V and 2 from J, leaving 15 bases between them.

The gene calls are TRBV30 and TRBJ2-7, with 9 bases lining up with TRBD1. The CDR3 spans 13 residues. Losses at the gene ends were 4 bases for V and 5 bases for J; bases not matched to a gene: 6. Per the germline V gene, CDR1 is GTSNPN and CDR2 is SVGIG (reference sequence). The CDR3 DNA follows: TGTGCCTGGAATCGGGACAGGGAGGACGAGCAGTACTTC. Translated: CAWNRDREDEQYF. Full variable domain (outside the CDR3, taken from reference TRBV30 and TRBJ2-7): SQTIHQWPATLVQPVGSPLSLECTVEGTSNPNLYWYRQAAGRGLQLLFYSVGIGQISSEVPQNLSASRPQDRQFILSSKKLLLSDSGFYLCAWNRDREDEQYFGPGTRLTVT.

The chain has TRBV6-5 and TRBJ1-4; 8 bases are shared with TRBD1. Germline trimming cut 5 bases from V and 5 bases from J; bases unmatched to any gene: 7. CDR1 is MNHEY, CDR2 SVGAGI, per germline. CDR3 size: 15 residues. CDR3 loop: CASSQDRAPNEKLFF. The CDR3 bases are TGTGCCAGCAGTCAGGACAGGGCGCCGAATGAAAAACTGTTTTTT.

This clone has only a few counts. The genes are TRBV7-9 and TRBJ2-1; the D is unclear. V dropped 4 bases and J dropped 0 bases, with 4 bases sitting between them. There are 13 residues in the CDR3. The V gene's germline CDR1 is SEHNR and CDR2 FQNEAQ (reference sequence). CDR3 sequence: CASSSGSYNEQFF. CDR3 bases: TGTGCCAGCAGCTCCGGCTCCTACAATGAGCAGTTCTTC.

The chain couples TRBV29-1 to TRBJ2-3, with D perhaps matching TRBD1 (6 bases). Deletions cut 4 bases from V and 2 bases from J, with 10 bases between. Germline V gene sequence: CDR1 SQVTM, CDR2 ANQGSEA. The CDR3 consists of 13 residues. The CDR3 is CSVGGLATDTQYF. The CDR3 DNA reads TGCAGCGTTGGGGGGCTGGCCACAGATACGCAGTATTTT.

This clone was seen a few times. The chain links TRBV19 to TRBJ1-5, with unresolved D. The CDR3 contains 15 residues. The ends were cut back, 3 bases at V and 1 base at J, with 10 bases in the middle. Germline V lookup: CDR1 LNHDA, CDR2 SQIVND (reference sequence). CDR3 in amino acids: CASSMRGGSNQPQHF. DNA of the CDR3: TGTGCCAGTAGTATGCGGGGAGGGAGCAATCAGCCCCAGCATTTT. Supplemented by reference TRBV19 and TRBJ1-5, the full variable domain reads DGGITQSPKYLFRKEGQNVTLSCEQNLNHDAMYWYRQDPGQGLRLIYYSQIVNDFQKGDIAEGYSVSREKKESFPLTVTSAQKNPTAFYLCASSMRGGSNQPQHFGDGTRLSIL.

CDR3 residues: CASSPEDRAGNEKLFF. In DNA form, the CDR3 reads TGCGCCAGCAGCCCCGAGGACAGGGCAGGGAATGAAAAACTGTTTTTT. The chain carries TRBV4-3 and TRBJ1-4, with 8 bases aligning to TRBD1. The CDR3 extends over 16 amino acids. V trimming: 4 bases; J trimming: 5 bases; junction bases outside the gene matches: 9. In germline, CDR1 is LGHNA, CDR2 YSLEER.

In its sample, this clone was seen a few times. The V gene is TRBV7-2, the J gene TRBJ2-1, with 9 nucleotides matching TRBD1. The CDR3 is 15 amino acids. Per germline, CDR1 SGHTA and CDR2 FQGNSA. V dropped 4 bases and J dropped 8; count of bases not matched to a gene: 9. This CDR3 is CASSYSGTGRHEQFF. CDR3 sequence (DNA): TGTGCCAGCAGCTACTCCGGGACAGGGAGGCATGAGCAGTTCTTC.

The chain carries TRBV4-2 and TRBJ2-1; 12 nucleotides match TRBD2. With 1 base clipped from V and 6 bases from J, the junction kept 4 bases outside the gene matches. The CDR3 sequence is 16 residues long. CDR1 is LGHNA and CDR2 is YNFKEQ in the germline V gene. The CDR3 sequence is CASSQGSSGRVNEQFF. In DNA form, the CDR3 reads TGTGCCAGCAGCCAAGGGTCTAGCGGGAGGGTCAATGAGCAGTTCTTC.

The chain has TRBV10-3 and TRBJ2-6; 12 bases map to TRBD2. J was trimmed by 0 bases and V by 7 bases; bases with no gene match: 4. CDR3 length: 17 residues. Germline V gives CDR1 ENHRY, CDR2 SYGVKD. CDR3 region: CAIKQTSGSSGANVLTF. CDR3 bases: TGTGCCATCAAACAGACTAGCGGGAGCTCTGGGGCCAACGTCCTGACTTTC.

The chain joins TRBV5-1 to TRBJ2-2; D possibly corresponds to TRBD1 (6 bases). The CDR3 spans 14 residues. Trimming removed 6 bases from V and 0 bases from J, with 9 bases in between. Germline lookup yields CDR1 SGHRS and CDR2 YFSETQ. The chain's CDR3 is CASTDRTNTGELFF. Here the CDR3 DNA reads TGCGCCAGCACCGACAGGACGAACACCGGGGAGCTGTTTTTT.

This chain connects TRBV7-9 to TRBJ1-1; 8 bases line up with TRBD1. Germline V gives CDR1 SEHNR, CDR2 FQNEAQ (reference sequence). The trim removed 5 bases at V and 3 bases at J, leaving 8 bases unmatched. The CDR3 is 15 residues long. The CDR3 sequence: CASSPQDREDTEAFF. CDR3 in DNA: TGTGCCAGCAGCCCCCAGGACAGGGAGGACACTGAAGCTTTCTTT.

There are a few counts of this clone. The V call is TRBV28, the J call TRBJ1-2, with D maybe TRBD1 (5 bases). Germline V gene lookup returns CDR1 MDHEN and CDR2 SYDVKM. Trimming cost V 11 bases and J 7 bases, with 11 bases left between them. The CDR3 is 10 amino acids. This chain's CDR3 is CAAFQGGYTF. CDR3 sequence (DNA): TGTGCCGCCTTTCAGGGTGGCTACACCTTC.

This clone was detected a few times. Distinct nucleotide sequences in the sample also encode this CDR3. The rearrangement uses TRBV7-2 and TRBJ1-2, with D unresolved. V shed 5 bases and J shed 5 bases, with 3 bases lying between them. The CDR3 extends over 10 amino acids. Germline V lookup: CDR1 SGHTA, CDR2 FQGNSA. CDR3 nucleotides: TGTGCCAGCAGCCTTTATGGCTACACCTTC. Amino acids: CASSLYGYTF.

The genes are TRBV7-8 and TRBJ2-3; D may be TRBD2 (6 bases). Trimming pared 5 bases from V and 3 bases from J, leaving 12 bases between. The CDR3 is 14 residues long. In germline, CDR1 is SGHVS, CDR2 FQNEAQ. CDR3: CASSLRRATDTQYF. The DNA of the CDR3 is TGTGCCAGCAGCCTCAGGAGGGCAACAGATACGCAGTATTTT.

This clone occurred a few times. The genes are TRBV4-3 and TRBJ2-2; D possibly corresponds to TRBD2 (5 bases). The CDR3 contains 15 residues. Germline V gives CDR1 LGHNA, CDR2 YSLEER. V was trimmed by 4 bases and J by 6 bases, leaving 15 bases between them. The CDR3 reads CASSRDPSIAGELFF. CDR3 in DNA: TGCGCCAGCAGCCGCGACCCTAGCATAGCCGGGGAGCTGTTTTTT.

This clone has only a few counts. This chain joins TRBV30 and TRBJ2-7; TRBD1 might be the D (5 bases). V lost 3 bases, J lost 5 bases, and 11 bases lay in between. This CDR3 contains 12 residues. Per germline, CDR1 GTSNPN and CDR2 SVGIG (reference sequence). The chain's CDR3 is CAWRYRQNEQYF. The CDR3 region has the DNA TGTGCCTGGAGGTATAGACAGAACGAGCAGTACTTC.

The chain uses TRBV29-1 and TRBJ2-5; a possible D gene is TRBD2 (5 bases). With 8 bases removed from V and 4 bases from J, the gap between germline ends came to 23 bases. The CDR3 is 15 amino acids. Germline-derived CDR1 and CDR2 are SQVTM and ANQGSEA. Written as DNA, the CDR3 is TGCAGCTCCCGTCATTCATCGAGCCGGGGAGAGACCCAGTACTTC. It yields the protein CSSRHSSSRGETQYF.

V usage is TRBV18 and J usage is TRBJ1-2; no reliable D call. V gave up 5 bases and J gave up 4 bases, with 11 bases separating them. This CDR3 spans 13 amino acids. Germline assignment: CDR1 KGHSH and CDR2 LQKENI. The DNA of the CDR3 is TGTGCCAGCTCAACGCCAGACTTCTATGGCTACACCTTC. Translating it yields CASSTPDFYGYTF.

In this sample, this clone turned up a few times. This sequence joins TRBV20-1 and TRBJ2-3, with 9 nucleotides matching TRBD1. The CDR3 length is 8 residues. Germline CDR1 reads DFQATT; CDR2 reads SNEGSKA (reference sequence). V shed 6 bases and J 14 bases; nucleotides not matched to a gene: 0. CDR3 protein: CSAGQGYF. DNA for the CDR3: TGCAGTGCGGGACAGGGGTATTTT.

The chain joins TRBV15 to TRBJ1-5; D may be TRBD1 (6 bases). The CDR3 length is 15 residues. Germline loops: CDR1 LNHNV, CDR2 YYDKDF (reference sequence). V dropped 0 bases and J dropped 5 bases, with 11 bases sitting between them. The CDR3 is CATSRERGGDQPQHF. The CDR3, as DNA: TGTGCCACCAGCAGAGAAAGGGGGGGGGATCAGCCCCAGCATTTT.